One TCR beta chain is described in this entry. This entry belongs to a study of TIL therapy for anti-PD-1-resistant metastatic lung cancer. Study-level information: Patients then received nivolumab; progressors got lymphodepletion, TIL and IL-2.

The time point here: pre-treatment sample, taken before nivolumab and TIL therapy. The libraries were made with immunoSEQ v3. Produced via immunoSEQ multiplex PCR; TCRdb's table is partial and in-frame only. Of 55,000 to 60,000 clones in the sample, around 79% were seen once. The sample here was blood, taken at baseline. The receptor's source is a person aged 25 to 85 with non-small cell lung cancer.

The CDR3 loop reads CASSQGTGFSYEQYF. CDR3 sequence (DNA): TGTGCCAGCAGCCAAGGGACAGGTTTCTCCTACGAGCAGTACTTC. This sequence joins TRBV9 and TRBJ2-7; 8 bases match TRBD1. The CDR3 runs 15 residues. Losses at the gene ends were 4 bases for V and 0 bases for J; bases not matched to a gene: 6. In germline, CDR1 is SGDLS, CDR2 YYNGEE. Full variable domain (rest looked up from reference TRBV9 and TRBJ2-7): DSGVTQTPKHLITATGQRVTLRCSPRSGDLSVYWYQQSLDQGLQFLIQYYNGEERAKGNILERFSAQQFPDLHSELNLSSLELGDSALYFCASSQGTGFSYEQYFGPGTRLTVT.